This T cell receptor beta chain was retrieved from a study of OX40 agonist ivuxolimab in advanced cancers. Looking at the study overall: The costimulatory receptor OX40 (CD134) was targeted by ivuxolimab, a fully human IgG2 agonistic monoclonal antibody. Intravenous ivuxolimab was administered to patients every 2 weeks at six dose levels: 0.01, 0.1, 0.3, 1.5, 3 and 10 mg/kg. Among the roughly 52 dose-escalation patients, 19 had hepatocellular carcinoma, approximately 15 melanoma, 9 renal cell carcinoma and 9 head and neck cancer. A male proportion of 75% to 85% and a mean age of approximately 61 years, ranging from roughly 20 to 80, were recorded for the dose-escalation cohort. Patients were allowed to have had prior anti-PD-1, anti-PD-L1 or anti-CTLA-4 therapy, and approximately 40% of the dose-escalation patients had been treated with checkpoint inhibitors. Three dose-escalation patients achieved partial responses, one with hepatocellular carcinoma and two with cutaneous melanoma. The purpose of peripheral TCRbeta sequencing was to test whether ivuxolimab changed TCR sequence diversity and led to clonal T-cell expansion. The paper covers the monotherapy dose-escalation part of the phase I ivuxolimab trial, which included N of about 56 patients. The paper's findings and limits, for the study overall: At doses of 0.1 to 3.0 mg/kg, clonal expansion of both CD4+ and CD8+ T cells in blood was seen between baseline and week 6. Partial responders in the 0.1-3.0 mg/kg groups had among the lowest normalized peripheral clonal expansion, especially among CD8+ T cells. After ivuxolimab, CD8+ T cells had more expanded clones than CD4+ T cells on average. The antigen specificity of the peripheral T cells that underwent clonal expansion was not determined. Low levels of normalized T-cell clonal expansion were also seen in some nonresponding patients.

Genomic DNA was isolated from the sorted cells so that the TCRbeta CDR3 region could be sequenced. The immunoSEQ Assay was used for sequencing of TCRbeta CDR3 regions. In its TCRdb copy, this immuneACCESS table keeps in-frame sequences only and misses some clones. Where compared with another copy, unresolved V genes explain less than half of these, and the others have no known cause. Here the sample has about 58,000 clones; approximately 89% occur a single time. More than 3% of the sample is held by the ten biggest clonotypes. To note about this clone: Its recognized antigen is unknown. No base quality values were provided; no much bigger clone lies one nucleotide off.

CDR1 is given as SGHRS and CDR2 as YFSETQ, both from the germline V gene. V lost 4 bases and J lost 5 bases; the stretch between them is 21 bases long. Including the terminal cysteine and phenylalanine, the CDR3 comprises 16 residues. CDR3 DNA only is kept here, 48 bases in frame from base 1. Patients with autoimmune disease history or receiving systemic immunosuppression were excluded from the trial. Peripheral blood for TCR sequencing was collected from all dose cohorts at baseline, on cycle 4 day 1, and on cycle 7 day 1. The samples were taken from a phase I, first-in-human, multicenter, open-label dose-escalation trial of ivuxolimab. Adults with locally advanced or metastatic melanoma, renal cell carcinoma, hepatocellular carcinoma or head and neck squamous cell carcinoma were enrolled in the trial. Before TCR sequencing, CD4+ T cells and CD8+ T cells from peripheral blood were sorted into separate populations.

Sequences were derived from CD4+ or CD8+ T cells sorted from blood, sampled in a trial of the OX40 agonist ivuxolimab. The chain couples TRBV5-1 to TRBJ2-5; the D gene is perhaps TRBD2, on 7 matching bases. This receptor was taken from an adult with an advanced solid tumor such as melanoma, head and neck, liver or kidney cancer. The DNA sequence is given as TGCGCCAGCAGCGGGAGGGGGAGTTCTTCATCCGAGACCCAGTACTTC. It translates to CASSGRGSSSSETQYF.